Listed below are T cell receptor beta chains from one sample, sequenced in a study of persistence of HIV-infected CD4 T cells. Generated by immunoSEQ multiplex PCR, the TCRdb table keeps only in-frame clones and is missing some. Here the sample spans 35,000 to 55,000 clones, 89% being singletons. No antigen has been identified for these receptors. Sequences were derived from CD4+ T cells sorted from PBMCs after 18-hour stimulation, sampled from a patient who received antiretroviral therapy. Receptor source: an adult man with HIV who was CMV-seropositive. CDR3s include the opening cysteine and the closing phenylalanine or tryptophan. The D gene is left open where the match is weak. Some rows have no size entry. The others give once, few or many, or a class for an expanded clone.

>TRBJ2-1|TRBV7-8|TRBD2|.
CASSLPGGQRNEQFF
TGTGCCAGCAGCTTACCGGGGGGGCAGAGAAATGAGCAGTTCTTC
>TRBJ1-1|TRBV9|TRBD1|few
CASSDLQGVNTEAFF
TGTGCCAGCAGCGACCTACAGGGGGTCAACACTGAAGCTTTCTTT
>TRBJ1-2|TRBV6-5|TRBD1|.
CASSRTGSYGYTF
TGTGCCAGCAGTAGGACAGGGAGTTATGGCTACACCTTC
>TRBJ2-7|TRBV3-1/TRBV3-2|TRBD2|.
CASSPNLAGYYEQYF
TGTGCCAGCAGCCCTAATCTAGCGGGATATTACGAGCAGTACTTC
>TRBJ2-3|TRBV5-1|TRBD2|.
CASSSVGLAGTDTQYF
TGCGCCAGCAGCTCTGTGGGGCTAGCGGGGACTGATACGCAGTATTTT
>TRBJ2-1|TRBV11-3|TRBD1|.
CASSVGTGYNEQFF
TGTGCCAGCAGCGTAGGGACAGGGTACAATGAGCAGTTCTTC
>TRBJ2-7|TRBV19|TRBD2|once
CASSIRLAGSYEQYF
TGTGCCAGTAGTATTAGGCTAGCGGGGAGCTACGAGCAGTACTTC
>TRBJ1-2|TRBV20-1|TRBD1|once
CSASDRAHGYTF
TGCAGTGCTAGTGACAGGGCCCATGGCTACACCTTC
>TRBJ1-6|TRBV2|.|.
CASSEARRETGHHF
TGTGCCAGCAGTGAAGCCCGGAGGGAGACAGGCCACCACTTT
>TRBJ2-3|TRBV9|.|.
CASSVGQGYTDTQYF
TGTGCCAGCAGCGTAGGACAAGGTTACACAGATACGCAGTATTTT
>TRBJ1-2|TRBV27|.|.
CASSQGIGYTF
TGTGCCAGCAGTCAAGGTATAGGCTACACCTTC
>TRBJ2-4|TRBV5-1|.|.
CASSPPTAKNIQYF
TGCGCCAGCAGCCCCCCAACGGCCAAAAACATTCAGTACTTC
>TRBJ2-1|TRBV6-5|TRBD2|.
CASSYSAGGKDEQFF
TGTGCCAGCAGTTACTCAGCCGGGGGGAAGGATGAGCAGTTCTTC
>TRBJ1-3|TRBV15|.|.
CATSREGRAGNTIYF
TGTGCCACCAGCAGAGAGGGCAGGGCGGGAAACACCATATATTTT
>TRBJ2-1|TRBV6-5|TRBD1|.
CAETGYLYNEQFF
TGTGCGGAGACAGGGTATCTCTACAATGAGCAGTTCTTC
>TRBJ1-1|TRBV2|.|.
CATRTEGTEAFF
TGTGCCACCCGGACAGAAGGCACTGAAGCTTTCTTT
>TRBJ2-6|TRBV19|.|once
CASSMEAAGANVLTF
TGTGCCAGTAGTATGGAAGCGGCTGGGGCCAACGTCCTGACTTTC
>TRBJ1-2|TRBV5-1|.|.
CASSMGDTPNYGYTF
TGCGCCAGCAGCATGGGGGACACCCCTAACTATGGCTACACCTTC
>TRBJ1-2|TRBV7-9|.|.
CASSLEAVGGYTF
TGTGCCAGCAGCCTAGAGGCGGTAGGTGGCTACACCTTC
>TRBJ1-4|TRBV6-2/TRBV6-3|TRBD1|once
CASSPQGSSSEKLFF
TGTGCCAGCAGTCCACAGGGGTCGTCGAGTGAAAAACTGTTTTTT
>TRBJ1-4|TRBV29-1|.|.
CSYQGKGMEKLFF
TGCAGCTACCAGGGAAAGGGAATGGAAAAACTGTTTTTT
>TRBJ2-3|TRBV6-5|TRBD2|.
CASWGGGTQYF
TGTGCCAGCTGGGGCGGGGGAACGCAGTATTTT
>TRBJ1-4|TRBV24-1|TRBD1|.
CATSDPGQGDEKLFF
TGTGCCACCAGTGACCCGGGACAGGGAGATGAAAAACTGTTTTTT
>TRBJ1-5|TRBV15|.|.
CATSRGGMNQPQHF
TGTGCCACCAGCAGAGGAGGGATGAATCAGCCCCAGCATTTT
>TRBJ2-4|TRBV28|TRBD1|.
CASSLGSGGNIQYF
TGTGCCAGCAGTTTAGGGTCAGGGGGAAACATTCAGTACTTC
>TRBJ1-2|TRBV5-4|.|few
CASSLSGYGYTF
TGTGCCAGCAGCTTGAGCGGCTATGGCTACACCTTC
>TRBJ2-2|TRBV9|.|.
CASTSSSNTGELFF
TGTGCCAGCACGAGCAGTTCGAACACCGGGGAGCTGTTTTTT
>TRBJ2-1|TRBV28|TRBD2|.
CASSQSSGGSYNEQFF
TGTGCCAGCAGTCAATCTAGCGGGGGGTCCTACAATGAGCAGTTCTTC
>TRBJ1-2|TRBV10-3|TRBD1|.
CATSSGQGLGNYGYTF
TGTGCCACCTCGTCGGGACAGGGTTTAGGGAACTATGGCTACACCTTC
>TRBJ1-5|TRBV3-1/TRBV3-2|.|once
CASSGGLNEPQHF
TGTGCCAGCAGCGGAGGGCTCAATGAGCCCCAGCATTTT
>TRBJ2-1|TRBV5-6|.|.
CASSLSGARNEQFF
TGTGCCAGCAGCTTGTCAGGGGCTCGAAATGAGCAGTTCTTC
>TRBJ1-2|TRBV29-1|.|.
CSVEGGSRNYGYTF
TGCAGCGTTGAGGGTGGCAGTAGAAACTATGGCTACACCTTC
>TRBJ1-3|TRBV2|.|.
CASRVGGNTIYF
TGTGCCAGCAGGGTGGGTGGAAACACCATATATTTT